In this sample, the clone carrying this T cell receptor beta chain turned up a few times. Its antigen is still unknown. The data stem from a study of cytomegalovirus exposure and HLA in healthy donors. Notes on the study in general: TCR beta sequences numbering about 17,000 were associated with HLA alleles at 0.05 false discovery rate in a later analysis.

The study ran its PCR with 60 Vbeta and 13 Jbeta primers. Sequencing was performed with immunoSEQ multiplex PCR; in TCRdb, only in-frame clones are kept and a portion is missing. The data hold more than 95,000 clones, with 17% observed a single time. CDR1 SEHNR and CDR2 FQNEAQ come from the germline V gene (reference sequence). V was trimmed by 5 bases and J by 8 bases, leaving 12 bases between them. The CDR3 extends over 12 amino acids. Sequenced sample: PBMCs. The sequence was collected from a female donor in good health and CMV-seropositive. The chain joins TRBV7-9 to TRBJ1-2, with D possibly TRBD1 on 6 matching bases. DNA for the CDR3: TGTGCCAGCAGCCTAAGACAGGACGGCTACACCTTC. Translated: CASSLRQDGYTF.